One sample yielded the 32 T cell receptor beta chains listed below, sequenced in a study of a mutant IDH1 vaccine in newly diagnosed glioma. The antigens for these receptors are not known. Time point of the sample: week 23, last vaccination. Vaccine doses each comprised 300 ug of mutant IDH1 20-mer peptide, with topical imiquimod. Data came from immunoSEQ multiplex PCR; TCRdb stores just in-frame clones and leaves some out. Among tens of thousands of clones listed, about three quarters were seen once. The material sequenced was PBMCs, taken from a glioma patient whose treatment included an IDH1 peptide vaccine. These receptors were collected from a woman in her thirties or forties with glioma. Some clones in this sample may be carry-over from other donors' samples.

The genes are TRBV29-1 and TRBJ2-3; D not resolved. This CDR3 is built from 12 residues. V shed 1 base and J shed 5 bases, with 7 bases lying between them. Per the germline V gene, CDR1 is SQVTM and CDR2 is ANQGSEA. The CDR3 sequence: CSVEGFRDTQYF. CDR3 DNA: TGCAGCGTTGAAGGGTTCAGAGATACGCAGTATTTT.

V is TRBV6-1 and J is TRBJ1-1; TRBD1 is a possible D gene (5 bases). The CDR3 length is 12 residues. V gave up 3 bases and J gave up 6 bases, with 8 bases separating them. CDR1 MNHNS and CDR2 SASEGT come from the germline V gene. The CDR3 spells CASSERDPEAFF. Written as DNA, the CDR3 is TGTGCCAGCAGTGAGAGGGACCCTGAAGCTTTCTTT.

The chain is built from TRBV23-1 and TRBJ2-7, with no clear D. TRBV23-1 is recorded as an ORF, its role being uncertain. Trimming cost V 8 bases and J 3 bases, with 5 bases left between them. The CDR3 has 10 residues. CDR3 in amino acids: CASLFYEQYF. Here the CDR3 DNA reads TGCGCCAGCCTTTTCTACGAGCAGTACTTC.

The rearrangement links TRBV27 to TRBJ1-3; weak D call: TRBD1 (5 bases). Per the germline V gene, CDR1 is MNHEY and CDR2 is SMNVEV (reference sequence). The CDR3 totals 15 residues. V shed 3 bases and J shed 4 bases, with 13 bases lying between them. CDR3 loop: CASSFAGRKGNTIYF. CDR3 in DNA: TGTGCCAGCAGTTTTGCAGGGAGGAAAGGAAACACCATATATTTT.

The rearrangement links TRBV5-6 to TRBJ1-6, with 11 bases aligning to TRBD1. This CDR3 contains 18 residues. Germline CDR1 reads SGHDT; CDR2 reads YYEEEE. The V segment lost 3 bases and the J segment 0 bases; nucleotides outside the gene matches: 5. This chain's CDR3 is CASSSRDRGSSYNSPLHF. The CDR3, as DNA: TGTGCCAGCAGCTCCCGGGACAGGGGGAGCTCCTATAATTCACCCCTCCACTTT.

The chain joins TRBV13 to TRBJ1-5; possibly TRBD1 for D (6 bases). The CDR3 is made up of 17 amino acids. Germline CDR1 and CDR2: PRHDT and FYEKMQ (reference sequence). Trimming shortened V by 0 bases and J by 1 base, and 13 bases separated the two germline ends. In DNA, the CDR3 is TGTGCCAGCAGCTTAGGCCTAGGGACAACCAGCAATCAGCCCCAGCATTTT. Translated: CASSLGLGTTSNQPQHF.

The CDR3 spells CASSPMLAGFYNEQFF. The CDR3 DNA sequence: TGTGCCAGCTCCCCCATGTTAGCGGGGTTCTACAATGAGCAGTTCTTC. This chain links TRBV18 with TRBJ2-1, with 8 positions matching TRBD2. Germline V gene data show CDR1 as KGHSH and CDR2 as LQKENI. The CDR3 spans 16 residues. J was trimmed by 3 bases and V by 6 bases; bases with no gene match: 10. The variable domain in full, completed from reference TRBV18 and TRBJ2-1, reads NAGVMQNPRHLVRRRGQEARLRCSPMKGHSHVYWYRQLPEEGLKFMVYLQKENIIDESGMPKERFSAEFPKEGPSILRIQQVVRGDSAAYFCASSPMLAGFYNEQFFGPGTRLTVL.

V and J are TRBV5-4 and TRBJ2-4, with D possibly TRBD1 on 5 matching bases. Deletions cut 0 bases from V and 1 base from J, with 5 bases between. The CDR3 is made up of 14 amino acids. Germline V gene lookup returns CDR1 SGHNT and CDR2 YYREEE (reference sequence). The CDR3 DNA reads as TGTGCCAGCAGCTTGGCAGGGGCCAAAAACATTCAGTACTTC. It encodes CASSLAGAKNIQYF.

The chain combines TRBV5-1 with TRBJ2-7; no firm D call. The CDR3 spans 11 residues. Trimming removed 3 bases at V and 3 bases at J, with 4 bases between. CDR1 and CDR2 (germline): SGHRS, YFSETQ. The CDR3 sequence: CASSSDYEQYF. Here the CDR3 DNA reads TGCGCCAGCAGCTCCGACTACGAGCAGTACTTC.

V and J are TRBV25-1 and TRBJ2-3; possibly TRBD2 for D (5 bases). The ends were cut back, 5 bases at V and 3 bases at J, with 6 bases in the middle. Germline CDR1 reads MGHDK; CDR2 reads SYGVNS. The CDR3 has 12 amino acids. CDR3 nucleotides: TGTGCCAGCAGTAGCGGAACAGATACGCAGTATTTT. This codes for CASSSGTDTQYF.

The chain carries TRBV4-1 and TRBJ2-5; 8 positions agree with TRBD1. This CDR3 is built from 13 residues. Trimming took 4 bases from V and 8 from J; bases not matched to a gene: 6. Germline-derived CDR1 and CDR2 are MGHRA and YSYEKL. CDR3: CASSLGTGDTQYF. The CDR3 nucleotides are TGCGCCAGCAGCCTTGGGACAGGAGACACCCAGTACTTC.

CDR3 region: CASSQAAGGSTGELFF. CDR3 sequence (DNA): TGCGCCAGCAGCCAAGCCGCGGGGGGATCCACCGGGGAGCTGTTTTTT. The rearrangement links TRBV4-1 to TRBJ2-2; TRBD2 matches 8 bases. CDR3 size: 16 residues. CDR1 is MGHRA and CDR2 is YSYEKL in the germline V gene. Germline trimming cut 1 base from V and 4 bases from J; bases unmatched to any gene: 5.

J is TRBJ2-1 and V is TRBV13; 10 positions match TRBD2. The germline gives CDR1 PRHDT, CDR2 FYEKMQ (reference sequence). The CDR3 totals 16 residues. V shed 2 bases and J 3 bases; nucleotides not matched to a gene: 4. CDR3 sequence: CASSLLSSGGYNEQFF. The CDR3 bases are TGTGCCAGCAGCTTATTATCTAGCGGGGGCTACAATGAGCAGTTCTTC. Variable domain in full (rest from reference TRBV13 and TRBJ2-1): AAGVIQSPRHLIKEKRETATLKCYPIPRHDTVYWYQQGPGQDPQFLISFYEKMQSDKGSIPDRFSAQQFSDYHSELNMSSLELGDSALYFCASSLLSSGGYNEQFFGPGTRLTVL.

Remarks on this clone: This sample includes further DNA sequences coding for the same CDR3. This chain uses TRBV5-4 with TRBJ1-2; the D is unclear. The CDR3 runs 13 residues. The germline gives CDR1 SGHNT, CDR2 YYREEE (reference sequence). Trimming stripped 2 bases from V and 4 bases from J, with 9 bases between. The CDR3 region is CASSLAGSYGYTF. CDR3 bases: TGTGCCAGCAGCTTAGCTGGGAGCTATGGCTACACCTTC.

Notes on this clone: In the same sample, other DNA sequences code for this CDR3. The CDR3 DNA follows: TGTGCCAGCAGTGAGCTATGGGGCACTGAAGCTTTCTTT. Protein sequence: CASSELWGTEAFF. The chain links TRBV2 to TRBJ1-1; D gene ambiguous. Germline V gives CDR1 SNHLY, CDR2 FYNNEI. V was clipped by 3 bases and J by 4 bases, with 9 bases between them. This CDR3 is 13 amino acids long.

The chain couples TRBV6-1 to TRBJ1-3; possible D gene TRBD1, 6 bases. This CDR3 spans 15 amino acids. Trimming pared 7 bases from V and 1 base from J, leaving 14 bases between. From germline, CDR1 is MNHNS and CDR2 SASEGT. The CDR3 DNA reads as TGTGCCAGCACCCCCTGGCAGGGGTCTGGAAACACCATATATTTT. Its translation: CASTPWQGSGNTIYF.

The rearrangement uses TRBV6-6 and TRBJ2-7, with 8 bases fitting TRBD1. V shed 5 bases and J 5 bases; nucleotides not matched to a gene: 11. CDR1 and CDR2 from the germline V gene are MNHNY and SVGAGI (reference sequence). The CDR3 has 15 amino acids. The CDR3 sequence is CASSPSGDRQNEQYF. CDR3 coding DNA: TGTGCCAGCAGTCCCTCGGGGGACAGGCAGAACGAGCAGTACTTC.

Comment on this clone: At the DNA level, this CDR3 is encoded by other sequences in the same sample as well. J is TRBJ2-6 and V is TRBV5-1, with D possibly being TRBD2 (7 bases). The germline V and J ends were trimmed by 0 bases and 2 bases, with 12 bases remaining between them. The germline gives CDR1 SGHRS, CDR2 YFSETQ. The CDR3 sequence is 17 residues long. CDR3 in amino acids: CASSLGGGGPGANVLTF. The CDR3 DNA is TGCGCCAGCAGCTTGGGAGGGGGGGGGCCTGGGGCCAACGTCCTGACTTTC.

The chain links TRBV18 to TRBJ2-5; 7 nucleotides align to TRBD1. Germline lookup yields CDR1 KGHSH and CDR2 LQKENI. The CDR3 extends over 16 amino acids. V gave up 1 base and J gave up 4 bases; unmatched junction bases: 9. The CDR3 sequence: CASSPLGTEGRETQYF. For the CDR3, the DNA is TGTGCCAGCTCACCACTTGGGACAGAGGGCAGAGAGACCCAGTACTTC.

This rearrangement joins TRBV7-9 to TRBJ2-2, with 9 bases fitting TRBD2. V was pared by 5 bases and J by 6 bases, with 10 bases of the junction left unmatched. From germline, CDR1 is SEHNR and CDR2 FQNEAQ (reference sequence). The CDR3 extends over 16 amino acids. CDR3: CASSQGTSQIAGELFF. The CDR3 coding sequence is TGTGCCAGCAGCCAAGGGACTAGCCAAATAGCCGGGGAGCTGTTTTTT.

CDR3 sequence reads: CASSVEFPDTQYF. CDR3 bases: TGTGCCAGCAGCGTAGAATTCCCGGATACGCAGTATTTT. The chain recombines TRBV9 with TRBJ2-3; D is uncertain. The CDR3 totals 13 residues. V lost 0 bases and J 6 bases, leaving 8 bases between the germline ends. From germline, CDR1 is SGDLS and CDR2 YYNGEE. The variable domain in full, completed from reference TRBV9 and TRBJ2-3, reads DSGVTQTPKHLITATGQRVTLRCSPRSGDLSVYWYQQSLDQGLQFLIQYYNGEERAKGNILERFSAQQFPDLHSELNLSSLELGDSALYFCASSVEFPDTQYFGPGTRLTVL.

This sequence joins TRBV19 and TRBJ2-1, with a weak D call TRBD2 (5 bases). The germline gives CDR1 LNHDA, CDR2 SQIVND (reference sequence). The CDR3 loop spans 12 amino acids. V was clipped by 8 bases and J by 4 bases, with 9 bases between them. In DNA form, the CDR3 reads TGTGCCAGTGCGGGTCCTTACAATGAGCAGTTCTTC. This translates into CASAGPYNEQFF.

J is TRBJ2-1 and V is TRBV10-3; the D gene is possibly TRBD2 (6 bases). From germline, CDR1 is ENHRY and CDR2 SYGVKD. CDR3 length equals 14 residues. Trimming left V 4 bases short and J 6 bases short, with 13 bases between. CDR3 amino acids: CAISVQGGSNEQFF. In DNA, the CDR3 is TGTGCCATCAGTGTTCAGGGAGGTAGCAATGAGCAGTTCTTC.

The chain employs TRBV6-5 and TRBJ2-3; 8 nucleotides match TRBD2. CDR1 is MNHEY and CDR2 is SVGAGI in the germline V gene. This CDR3 is built from 15 residues. V shed 2 bases and J 5 bases; nucleotides not matched to a gene: 6. This CDR3 is CASSYGHGGGDTQYF. For the CDR3, the DNA is TGTGCCAGCAGTTACGGGCACGGGGGGGGAGATACGCAGTATTTT.

The chain couples TRBV14 to TRBJ1-2, with no clear D. The CDR3 loop spans 12 amino acids. Trimming took off 4 bases at V and 6 bases at J, with 9 bases between the two ends. Germline values: CDR1 SGHDN, CDR2 FVKESK. The CDR3 nucleotides are TGTGCCAGCAGCCCTGGAGGGAATGGCTACACCTTC. The encoded protein is CASSPGGNGYTF.

This sequence joins TRBV2 and TRBJ2-7; 7 nucleotides align to TRBD1. The CDR3 consists of 13 residues. Germline lookup yields CDR1 SNHLY and CDR2 FYNNEI. V shed 11 bases and J 0 bases; nucleotides not matched to a gene: 7. This CDR3 is CAHGTDYSYEQYF. In nucleotides, the CDR3 is TGTGCCCACGGGACAGACTACTCCTACGAGCAGTACTTC.

This clone was seen just once. The chain is built from TRBV5-3 and TRBJ1-2; TRBD1 agrees at 7 bases. TRBV5-3 is placed among ORFs of uncertain function. V shed 5 bases, J shed 2 bases, and the junction held 6 bases outside the gene matches. The CDR3 runs to 14 residues. CDR3 in amino acids: CARREPGQNYGYTF. The CDR3 DNA reads as TGTGCCAGAAGAGAGCCGGGACAGAACTATGGCTACACCTTC.

The genes are TRBV6-1 and TRBJ2-1, with 7 bases lining up with TRBD1. The CDR3 covers 15 residues. The germline V gene encodes CDR1 MNHNS and CDR2 SASEGT. The junction had 3 bases not matched to a gene; V was cut back by 4 bases and J by 0 bases. The CDR3 region is CASSARQGSYNEQFF. CDR3 DNA: TGTGCCAGCAGTGCCCGACAGGGCTCCTACAATGAGCAGTTCTTC.

This clone was observed a few times. This chain connects TRBV19 to TRBJ1-5, with D perhaps matching TRBD1 (5 bases). The CDR3 contains 14 residues. Germline V lookup: CDR1 LNHDA, CDR2 SQIVND (reference sequence). V lost 6 bases to trimming and J lost 4 bases, with 13 bases between them. The CDR3 region has the DNA TGTGCCAGTAGAGCAGGGTCGGTAAATCAGCCCCAGCATTTT. It yields the protein CASRAGSVNQPQHF.

This clone was recorded a few times. The J gene is TRBJ2-1, the V gene TRBV20-1; TRBD1 or TRBD2 may be the D gene (5 bases each). The CDR3 covers 11 residues. V lost 1 base and J lost 11, with 9 bases in between. Germline assignment: CDR1 DFQATT and CDR2 SNEGSKA (reference sequence). The CDR3 protein is CSARVKGQQFF. The CDR3 coding sequence is TGCAGTGCTAGAGTCAAGGGACAGCAGTTCTTC.

The sample holds a few counts of this clone. The chain is built from TRBV28 and TRBJ1-5; D not resolved. V shed 4 bases and J shed 2 bases, with 6 bases lying between them. The CDR3 spans 13 residues. Germline V lookup: CDR1 MDHEN, CDR2 SYDVKM. CDR3 residues: CASSSQGNQPQHF. The CDR3 DNA reads as TGTGCCAGCAGTTCACAAGGCAATCAGCCCCAGCATTTT.

The chain carries TRBV9 and TRBJ2-3; D is tentatively TRBD1 or TRBD2 (7 bases each). Trimming stripped 3 bases from V and 4 bases from J, with 15 bases between. The CDR3 spans 15 residues. CDR1 and CDR2 (germline): SGDLS, YYNGEE. The CDR3 DNA reads TGTGCCAGCAGCGAACAGGGGAGGGGCGCAGATACGCAGTATTTT. Encoded protein: CASSEQGRGADTQYF. Full variable domain (missing parts from reference TRBV9 and TRBJ2-3): DSGVTQTPKHLITATGQRVTLRCSPRSGDLSVYWYQQSLDQGLQFLIQYYNGEERAKGNILERFSAQQFPDLHSELNLSSLELGDSALYFCASSEQGRGADTQYFGPGTRLTVL.